A single sample gave rise to the 2 T cell receptor beta chains below, sequenced in a study of T cells in Graves' hyperthyroidism and ophthalmopathy. RNA transcripts yielded amplified TCR beta CDR3 regions. The primer set for the first-round RT-PCR of the TCR CDR3 was HTBI. Via MiXCR, TCRdb re-called the multiplex PCR reads, giving one row per CDR3 protein. The sample has hundreds of thousands of distinct CDR3 sequences; roughly 15% are singletons. Sequencing input: blood. The source is a woman under 30 with Graves' ophthalmopathy.

The chain recombines TRBV7-2 with TRBJ1-1; no definite D call. The V end lost 5 bases, the J end lost 6 bases, and 19 bases lay between the germline ends. Germline V gene sequence: CDR1 SGHTA, CDR2 FQGNSA. This CDR3 is built from 15 residues. The CDR3 sequence is CASSPGPVGRSEAFF. Written as DNA, the CDR3 is TGTGCCAGCAGCCCGGGCCCCGTAGGACGCTCTGAAGCTTTCTTT.

This clonotype came up many times. J is TRBJ1-1 and V is TRBV4-1, with D perhaps TRBD1 (5 bases). The germline CDR1 and CDR2 sequences are MGHRA and YSYEKL. Trimming shortened V by 1 base and J by 3 bases, and 12 bases separated the two germline ends. CDR3 size: 15 residues. The CDR3 nucleotides are TGCGCCAGCAGCCAAGGGGGGGATGAGGACACTGAAGCTTTCTTT. It codes for CASSQGGDEDTEAFF.